The present TCR beta chain was sequenced within a study of T-cell reconstitution after alpha-beta-depleted transplantation in children. Germline V CDR1 and CDR2: MRHNA, SNTAGT. CDR3 length: 15 amino acids. V lost 0 bases to trimming and J lost 0 bases, with 6 bases between them. This clonotype was detected ten times or more. This sample's TCRbeta library carried unique molecular identifier barcodes. Using its own MiXCR run on the PCR reads, TCRdb lists one record per CDR3 protein. Of 500,000 to 600,000 distinct CDR3 sequences in the sample, about 18% were seen once. The V gene is TRBV6-4, the J gene TRBJ2-1, with D tentatively TRBD1 (6 bases). Specimen: PBMCs from the stem cell graft donor, collected from the stem cell graft. The receptor comes from a human donor who donated a stem cell graft to a child with acute lymphoblastic leukemia. CDR3 in DNA: TGTGCCAGCAGTGACTCGGACAGCTCCTACAATGAGCAGTTCTTC. Its protein product is CASSDSDSSYNEQFF.